This T cell receptor beta chain was documented in a study of T-cell reconstitution after alpha-beta-depleted transplantation in children. Study-wide results and caveats: Several hundred rapidly expanded clones from non-depleted graft cells reportedly supplied alpha-beta T cells about two months post-transplant. The authors attributed T-cell counts and diversity one year after transplant mostly to newly produced T cells. Surviving recipient cells, namely T cells and thymic progenitors, were the source of high day-60 TCRbeta diversity in some patients.

Preparation of the TCRbeta library involved a method that used unique molecular identifiers. TCRdb re-derived calls from the PCR reads in MiXCR, one entry per CDR3 protein. The table records 10,000 or so distinct CDR3 sequences, approximately 15% of them present only once. CDR1 is DFQATT and CDR2 is SNEGSKA in the germline V gene (reference sequence). With 0 bases removed from V and 5 bases from J, the gap between germline ends came to 13 bases. CDR3 length: 15 amino acids. This clonotype is medium-sized. The antigen is not known. This material consisted of PBMCs, mostly from graft donor cells, taken 60 days after TCRalphabeta/CD19-depleted stem cell transplant. The receptor was isolated from a male patient between 10 and 17 years old who had a stem cell transplant for acute lymphoblastic leukemia, so the T cells may come from the graft donor. V gene TRBV20-1 combines with J gene TRBJ2-2; D perhaps matches TRBD1 (6 bases). The CDR3 region has the DNA TGCAGTGCTAGAGATAGGGCAGGGGTGACCGGGGAGCTGTTTTTT. It specifies CSARDRAGVTGELFF.